These T cell receptor beta chains were read from a single sample in a study of T cell responses to AZD1222 COVID-19 vaccine. The protocol was immunoSEQ multiplex PCR, while the TCRdb copy is restricted to in-frame clones and leaves out a portion. The sample has about 57,000 clones; about 90% are singletons. The sample here was peripheral blood, taken on day 0 of AZD1222 vaccination. The receptors shown here come from an adult in good health. Each CDR3 is given with its conserved first and last residue. The D gene is left open where the match is weak. Not all rows give a size; the values are once, few, many and, for expanded clones, a class.

clone size: -; J gene: TRBJ1-1; D gene: -; V gene: TRBV6-5; CDR3 protein: CASSYSWDTEAFF; CDR3 DNA: TGTGCCAGCAGTTACTCGTGGGACACTGAAGCTTTCTTT
clone size: -; J gene: TRBJ1-5; D gene: -; V gene: TRBV15; CDR3 protein: CAGRNQPQHF; CDR3 DNA: TGTGCCGGTCGTAATCAGCCCCAGCATTTT
clone size: -; J gene: TRBJ2-1; D gene: TRBD2; V gene: TRBV20-1; CDR3 protein: CSASRPGTRGNEQFF; CDR3 DNA: TGCAGTGCTAGTAGGCCCGGGACTAGGGGGAATGAGCAGTTCTTC
clone size: -; J gene: TRBJ1-5; D gene: -; V gene: TRBV12-3/TRBV12-4; CDR3 protein: CASTTGSYQPQHF; CDR3 DNA: TGTGCCAGCACTACAGGGTCTTATCAGCCCCAGCATTTT
clone size: -; J gene: TRBJ2-3; D gene: TRBD2; V gene: TRBV29-1; CDR3 protein: CSASGSGADTQYF; CDR3 DNA: TGCAGCGCTAGCGGGAGTGGCGCAGATACGCAGTATTTT
clone size: -; J gene: TRBJ1-2; D gene: -; V gene: TRBV28; CDR3 protein: CASRGGRGGGDYGYTF; CDR3 DNA: TGTGCCTCCCGGGGGGGGAGAGGAGGAGGGGACTATGGCTACACCTTC
clone size: -; J gene: TRBJ2-7; D gene: -; V gene: TRBV11-2; CDR3 protein: CASSLDRSYEQYF; CDR3 DNA: TGTGCCAGCAGCCTGGACCGTTCCTACGAGCAGTACTTC
clone size: -; J gene: TRBJ2-3; D gene: -; V gene: TRBV14; CDR3 protein: CASRGEFSDTQYF; CDR3 DNA: TGTGCCAGCCGTGGAGAGTTCAGCGATACGCAGTATTTT
clone size: -; J gene: TRBJ1-1; D gene: TRBD1; V gene: TRBV4-2; CDR3 protein: CASSQDPTGDTEAFF; CDR3 DNA: TGTGCCAGCAGCCAAGACCCGACAGGGGACACTGAAGCTTTCTTT
clone size: few; J gene: TRBJ2-2; D gene: -; V gene: TRBV19; CDR3 protein: CASSPQGNTGELFF; CDR3 DNA: TGTGCCAGTAGTCCCCAGGGGAACACCGGGGAGCTGTTTTTT
clone size: -; J gene: TRBJ1-5; D gene: -; V gene: TRBV28; CDR3 protein: CASSLVWQFVYSNQPQHF; CDR3 DNA: TGTGCCAGCAGTTTAGTCTGGCAGTTCGTCTATAGCAATCAGCCCCAGCATTTT
clone size: -; J gene: TRBJ2-7; D gene: TRBD1; V gene: TRBV7-9; CDR3 protein: CASSDSGTGSYEQYF; CDR3 DNA: TGTGCCAGCAGCGACTCCGGGACAGGGTCCTACGAGCAGTACTTC
clone size: -; J gene: TRBJ2-3; D gene: TRBD1; V gene: TRBV30; CDR3 protein: CAWDREWIPHTDTQYF; CDR3 DNA: TGTGCCTGGGACAGGGAATGGATTCCCCACACAGATACGCAGTATTTT
clone size: -; J gene: TRBJ2-7; D gene: -; V gene: TRBV18; CDR3 protein: CASSPNRALSWEQYF; CDR3 DNA: TGTGCCAGCTCACCGAACAGGGCCCTAAGCTGGGAGCAGTACTTC
clone size: few; J gene: TRBJ1-4; D gene: TRBD1; V gene: TRBV28; CDR3 protein: CASSLSDRHNEKLFF; CDR3 DNA: TGTGCCAGCAGTTTATCGGACAGGCATAATGAAAAACTGTTTTTT
clone size: -; J gene: TRBJ1-3; D gene: TRBD1; V gene: TRBV4-2; CDR3 protein: CASSQADRPDSGNTIYF; CDR3 DNA: TGTGCCAGCAGCCAAGCGGACAGGCCGGACTCTGGAAACACCATATATTTT
clone size: -; J gene: TRBJ1-1; D gene: -; V gene: TRBV18; CDR3 protein: CASSNGQNTEAFF; CDR3 DNA: TGTGCCAGCTCAAACGGCCAGAACACTGAAGCTTTCTTT
clone size: once; J gene: TRBJ1-1; D gene: -; V gene: TRBV11-1; CDR3 protein: CASSLGPQGGTEAFF; CDR3 DNA: TGTGCCAGCAGCTTAGGCCCACAGGGTGGGACTGAAGCTTTCTTT
clone size: -; J gene: TRBJ2-5; D gene: -; V gene: TRBV5-4; CDR3 protein: CASTPLPGQETQYF; CDR3 DNA: TGTGCCAGCACCCCCCTTCCCGGTCAAGAGACCCAGTACTTC
clone size: -; J gene: TRBJ2-1; D gene: TRBD1; V gene: TRBV27; CDR3 protein: CASSLTGRDNEQFF; CDR3 DNA: TGTGCCAGCAGTTTGACAGGGAGAGACAATGAGCAGTTCTTC
clone size: -; J gene: TRBJ2-7; D gene: -; V gene: TRBV28; CDR3 protein: CASGWQSDYEQYF; CDR3 DNA: TGTGCCAGCGGTTGGCAGAGCGACTACGAGCAGTACTTC
clone size: -; J gene: TRBJ2-7; D gene: -; V gene: TRBV2; CDR3 protein: CASSERWLRTSEQYF; CDR3 DNA: TGTGCCAGCAGTGAAAGGTGGCTTCGGACATCCGAGCAGTACTTC
clone size: -; J gene: TRBJ1-3; D gene: -; V gene: TRBV7-2; CDR3 protein: CASSLAGGADGNTIYF; CDR3 DNA: TGTGCCAGCAGCTTGGCTGGCGGCGCGGATGGAAACACCATATATTTT
clone size: -; J gene: TRBJ1-4; D gene: -; V gene: TRBV5-5; CDR3 protein: CASSLAAPEKLFF; CDR3 DNA: TGTGCCAGCAGCTTGGCGGCCCCTGAAAAACTGTTTTTT
clone size: -; J gene: TRBJ2-7; D gene: TRBD2; V gene: TRBV10-3; CDR3 protein: CANSIGRANDEQYF; CDR3 DNA: TGTGCCAACTCAATCGGGAGGGCCAACGACGAGCAGTACTTC
clone size: once; J gene: TRBJ2-3; D gene: TRBD2; V gene: TRBV5-1; CDR3 protein: CASSSLAGSGDTQYF; CDR3 DNA: TGCGCCAGCAGCTCGCTAGCGGGGTCCGGAGATACGCAGTATTTT
clone size: -; J gene: TRBJ2-1; D gene: -; V gene: TRBV18; CDR3 protein: CASSPPMGNEQFF; CDR3 DNA: TGTGCCAGCTCACCACCGATGGGGAATGAGCAGTTCTTC
clone size: once; J gene: TRBJ1-1; D gene: TRBD1; V gene: TRBV6-5; CDR3 protein: CASSSGQGNTEAFF; CDR3 DNA: TGTGCCAGCAGTTCCGGACAGGGGAACACTGAAGCTTTCTTT
clone size: -; J gene: TRBJ1-1; D gene: TRBD1; V gene: TRBV19; CDR3 protein: CASSNPGQETEAFF; CDR3 DNA: TGTGCCAGTAGTAATCCGGGACAGGAGACTGAAGCTTTCTTT
clone size: -; J gene: TRBJ1-1; D gene: -; V gene: TRBV7-9; CDR3 protein: CASSLEGSTEAFF; CDR3 DNA: TGTGCCAGCAGCTTAGAGGGGAGTACTGAAGCTTTCTTT
clone size: -; J gene: TRBJ2-1; D gene: TRBD2; V gene: TRBV6-2/TRBV6-3; CDR3 protein: CASSYSTGLAHSYNEQFF; CDR3 DNA: TGTGCCAGCAGTTACTCGACGGGACTAGCGCACTCCTACAATGAGCAGTTCTTC
clone size: few; J gene: TRBJ2-6; D gene: -; V gene: TRBV27; CDR3 protein: CASSYQKQKSGANVLTF; CDR3 DNA: TGTGCCAGCAGTTACCAAAAACAGAAGTCTGGGGCCAACGTCCTGACTTTC
clone size: -; J gene: TRBJ2-5; D gene: -; V gene: TRBV30; CDR3 protein: CACAEGGVETQYF; CDR3 DNA: TGTGCCTGCGCAGAAGGGGGAGTGGAGACCCAGTACTTC
clone size: -; J gene: TRBJ2-5; D gene: -; V gene: TRBV6-5; CDR3 protein: CASSTDPSGETQYF; CDR3 DNA: TGTGCCAGCAGTACGGACCCTAGTGGAGAGACCCAGTACTTC
clone size: -; J gene: TRBJ2-5; D gene: TRBD2; V gene: TRBV9; CDR3 protein: CASSVAMRGLEETQYF; CDR3 DNA: TGTGCCAGCAGCGTAGCTATGCGGGGGTTGGAGGAGACCCAGTACTTC
clone size: -; J gene: TRBJ1-5; D gene: -; V gene: TRBV21-1; CDR3 protein: CASSKGGVRQPQHF; CDR3 DNA: TGTGCCAGCAGCAAAGGAGGGGTTCGGCAGCCCCAGCATTTT
clone size: once; J gene: TRBJ1-5; D gene: TRBD1; V gene: TRBV7-2; CDR3 protein: CASSLPPGTGNQPQHF; CDR3 DNA: TGTGCCAGCAGCCTGCCCCCGGGGACAGGCAATCAGCCCCAGCATTTT
clone size: -; J gene: TRBJ1-2; D gene: -; V gene: TRBV7-9; CDR3 protein: CASSFGWDSYTF; CDR3 DNA: TGTGCCAGCAGCTTTGGATGGGATTCCTACACCTTC
clone size: -; J gene: TRBJ2-7; D gene: -; V gene: TRBV6-5; CDR3 protein: CASSYSGPYAEQYF; CDR3 DNA: TGTGCCAGCAGTTACTCTGGCCCCTACGCGGAGCAGTACTTC
clone size: -; J gene: TRBJ1-5; D gene: -; V gene: TRBV5-6; CDR3 protein: CASSLAADQPQHF; CDR3 DNA: TGTGCCAGCAGCTTGGCAGCAGATCAGCCCCAGCATTTT
clone size: -; J gene: TRBJ1-6; D gene: -; V gene: TRBV3-1/TRBV3-2; CDR3 protein: CASNRGRSSYNSPLHF; CDR3 DNA: TGTGCCAGCAACCGGGGACGGAGCTCCTATAATTCACCCCTCCACTTT
clone size: -; J gene: TRBJ2-5; D gene: -; V gene: TRBV6-5; CDR3 protein: CASTGYQETQYF; CDR3 DNA: TGTGCCAGCACAGGGTATCAAGAGACCCAGTACTTC
clone size: -; J gene: TRBJ2-1; D gene: -; V gene: TRBV5-1; CDR3 protein: CASSLEGYNNEQFF; CDR3 DNA: TGCGCCAGCAGCTTGGAGGGCTACAACAATGAGCAGTTCTTC
clone size: -; J gene: TRBJ1-4; D gene: TRBD1; V gene: TRBV6-5; CDR3 protein: CASSYGSGTGDEKLFF; CDR3 DNA: TGTGCCAGCAGTTACGGGTCCGGGACAGGGGACGAAAAACTGTTTTTT